Given below is one TCR beta chain in context. The antigen is undetermined. PCR or immunohistochemistry showed mismatch repair deficiency in every enrolled patient. Three pembrolizumab responders had their TCRs sequenced. This entry belongs to a study of PD-1 blockade in mismatch repair-deficient tumors. On the study more broadly: Enrolled about 2012-2016, patients had progressing, pretreated mismatch repair-deficient cancers of 12 to 13 types.

This CDR3 is 16 amino acids long. The V gene end was trimmed by 5 bases and the J gene end by 0 bases; junction bases not matched to a gene: 9. The V gene's germline CDR1 is SGHRS and CDR2 YFSETQ. Regarding the study as a whole: Tumor-resident clones, often undetectable pretreatment in blood, expanded then contracted after pembrolizumab.

The method was immunoSEQ multiplex PCR; TCRdb's version includes in-frame clones alone and lacks a portion of them. The table shows some 120,000 clones, with around nine tenths occurring only once. The rearrangement joins TRBV5-1 to TRBJ2-3; 7 positions agree with TRBD2. This specimen was peripheral blood, taken approximately 69 weeks after starting pembrolizumab. This clonotype originated in an adult with mismatch repair-deficient cancer. The CDR3 sequence: CASRVRAGPSTDTQYF. Here the CDR3 DNA reads TGCGCCAGCAGGGTCAGAGCGGGACCTAGCACAGATACGCAGTATTTT.